These 20 T cell receptor beta chains came from one sample sequenced in a study of blood T cells in healthy people across ages. With a J-beta primer mix and a sample-barcoded 5' primer, a second PCR ran about 7 to 12 cycles. MiXCR, run by TCRdb on the 5' RACE reads, gives a single entry per CDR3 protein. This repertoire shows roughly 500,000 distinct CDR3 sequences, approximately 25% found once; its top ten account for approximately 10%. These data are also associated with another study on T cells of mothers and their children.

Sequences were obtained from blood. These receptors originate from a boy younger than 18 in good health.

J is TRBJ2-7 and V is TRBV28; 9 nucleotides agree with TRBD1. The CDR3 extends over 13 amino acids. After removal of 8 bases from V and 3 bases from J, the junction contained 5 bases not matched to a gene. CDR1 MDHEN and CDR2 SYDVKM come from the germline V gene. This CDR3 is CASAETGGYEQYF. Here the CDR3 DNA reads TGTGCCAGCGCCGAGACAGGGGGCTACGAGCAGTACTTC.

The gene calls are TRBV27 and TRBJ2-4, with D perhaps matching TRBD1 (6 bases). The CDR3 contains 16 residues. V was trimmed by 2 bases and J by 5 bases, leaving 16 bases between them. CDR1 and CDR2 from the germline V gene are MNHEY and SMNVEV (reference sequence). CDR3 protein: CASSLGPQGGQNIQYF. The CDR3 DNA sequence: TGTGCCAGCAGTTTAGGTCCACAGGGCGGGCAAAACATTCAGTACTTC.

CDR3 sequence (DNA): TGCGCCAGCAGCTTTTCAGAGGGGGGCTATGAGCAGTTCTTC. Its protein is CASSFSEGGYEQFF. This chain joins TRBV5-1 and TRBJ2-1; perhaps D is TRBD1 or TRBD2 (6 bases each). The length of the CDR3 is 14 residues. Trimming shortened V by 2 bases and J by 8 bases, and 14 bases separated the two germline ends. Germline lookup yields CDR1 SGHRS and CDR2 YFSETQ.

This clonotype was detected ten times or more. V gene TRBV10-3 combines with J gene TRBJ2-7; possible D gene TRBD1, 6 bases. V was cut by 6 bases and J by 6 bases, with 12 bases left in between. This CDR3 region has 12 residues. Germline V gene sequence: CDR1 ENHRY, CDR2 SYGVKD. In DNA, the CDR3 is TGTGCCATCAGCACAGGGCCGGGCGAGCAGTACTTC. Protein sequence: CAISTGPGEQYF.

This chain links TRBV5-1 with TRBJ2-7; possible D gene TRBD1, 5 bases. Trimming pared 0 bases from V and 5 bases from J, leaving 15 bases between. Germline V gene sequence: CDR1 SGHRS, CDR2 YFSETQ. The CDR3 spans 15 residues. CDR3 region: CASSLEQGSIHEQYF. The CDR3 DNA reads TGCGCCAGCAGCTTGGAGCAGGGTTCTATACACGAGCAGTACTTC.

The V call is TRBV27, the J call TRBJ2-7; TRBD1 might be the D (6 bases). Trimming took off 4 bases at V and 5 bases at J, with 9 bases between the two ends. CDR1 is MNHEY, CDR2 SMNVEV, per germline (reference sequence). The CDR3 length is 12 residues. The CDR3 coding sequence is TGTGCCAGCAGTTCGCAGGGGAACGAGCAGTACTTC. Translating gives CASSSQGNEQYF.

The V call is TRBV6-2 or TRBV6-3, the J call TRBJ2-5; 14 positions match TRBD2. The assigned J gene may be wrong: the sequence end matches TRBJ2-1 better. The germline gives CDR1 MNHEY, CDR2 SVGEGT. The CDR3 contains 16 residues. The CDR3 spells CASSSRLAGGPVEQFF. The CDR3 nucleotides read TGTGCCAGCAGTTCCCGACTAGCGGGAGGGCCGGTTGAGCAGTTCTTC.

The chain is built from TRBV18 and TRBJ2-5, with 7 bases matching TRBD2. The DNA end lines up better with TRBJ2-1; the J call may be wrong. The CDR3 consists of 15 residues. Germline assignment: CDR1 KGHSH and CDR2 LQKENI. The CDR3 protein is CASSPMAGVPVEQFF. CDR3 sequence (DNA): TGTGCCAGCTCACCAATGGCGGGAGTACCGGTTGAGCAGTTCTTC.

In this sample, this clonotype turned up a few times. V is TRBV29-1 and J is TRBJ2-5; D possibly uses TRBD1 or TRBD2 (5 bases each). This CDR3 has 18 amino acids. V was trimmed by 0 bases and J by 2 bases, leaving 22 bases between them. Germline V gene sequence: CDR1 SQVTM, CDR2 ANQGSEA. The CDR3 sequence is CSVEDYKDRDAPQETQYF. CDR3 DNA sequence: TGCAGCGTTGAAGATTATAAGGACCGGGACGCACCACAAGAGACCCAGTACTTC.

Concerning this clonotype itself: The CDR3 carries no conserved terminal phenylalanine or tryptophan, so it likely arises from a read error. The chain is built from TRBV9 and TRBJ2-5; D is perhaps TRBD2 (5 bases). The CDR3 is made up of 13 amino acids. The germline gives CDR1 SGDLS, CDR2 YYNGEE. The CDR3 region is CASSVGDGETQYL. Here the CDR3 DNA reads TGTGCCAGTAGCGTAGGCGACGGGGAGACCCAGTACCTC.

This clonotype was observed many times. This chain connects TRBV6-5 to TRBJ2-7; TRBD2 agrees at 13 bases. The CDR3 extends over 17 amino acids. The V gene's germline CDR1 is MNHEY and CDR2 SVGAGI. The trim removed 0 bases at V and 4 bases at J, leaving 6 bases unmatched. The CDR3 DNA follows: TGTGCCAGCAGTTACTCGCTCCCGGGACTAGCGGGATACGAGCAGTACTTC. Translating gives CASSYSLPGLAGYEQYF.

This clonotype came up a few times. V and J are TRBV15 and TRBJ1-5, with 9 bases lining up with TRBD1. The CDR3 is made up of 14 amino acids. V lost 11 bases, J lost 5 bases, and 10 bases stayed unmatched. Per the germline V gene, CDR1 is LNHNV and CDR2 is YYDKDF (reference sequence). The CDR3 spells CAPLSTGGHQPQHF. CDR3 DNA sequence: TGTGCCCCCCTTTCGACAGGGGGACATCAGCCCCAGCATTTT.

This clonotype was seen more than once but under ten times. The junction differs from germline at one of its ends, possibly a read error. The rearrangement joins TRBV27 to TRBJ2-4; tentatively, D is TRBD1 (6 bases). Germline V gene lookup returns CDR1 MNHEY and CDR2 SMNVEV (reference sequence). The CDR3 loop spans 17 amino acids. CDR3 protein: CASSPMGDIWARNIQYF. CDR3 DNA: TGTGCCAGCAGCCCAATGGGGGACATATGGGCCAGAAACATTCAGTACTTC.

Only a few counts were recorded for this clonotype. The V gene is TRBV4-3, the J gene TRBJ1-4; D is undetermined. The CDR3 runs to 16 residues. Germline V gene sequence: CDR1 LGHNA, CDR2 YSLEER. Trimming removed 0 bases from V and 3 bases from J, with 11 bases in between. CDR3 residues: CASSQDAPTPNEKLFF. Here the CDR3 DNA reads TGCGCCAGCAGCCAAGATGCCCCGACACCTAATGAAAAACTGTTTTTT.

In this sample, this clonotype turned up a few times. The rearrangement links TRBV20-1 to TRBJ2-7, with 7 bases identical to TRBD2. Germline CDR1 DFQATT, CDR2 SNEGSKA (reference sequence). Germline trimming cut 7 bases from V and 2 bases from J; bases unmatched to any gene: 8. The CDR3 loop spans 13 amino acids. The CDR3, as DNA: TGCAGTGTCGCTACTAGCGCGGCCTACGAGCAGTACTTC. This encodes CSVATSAAYEQYF.

This chain uses TRBV9 with TRBJ1-2, with 8 bases fitting TRBD1. Trimming at V came to 4 bases and at J to 6 bases, leaving 8 bases not matched to a gene. The length of the CDR3 is 14 residues. Germline V CDR1 and CDR2: SGDLS, YYNGEE. CDR3 protein: CASSPSGGGNGYTF. CDR3 nucleotide sequence: TGTGCCAGCAGCCCGTCAGGGGGCGGAAATGGCTACACCTTC.

There are a few counts of this clonotype. V gene TRBV10-3 combines with J gene TRBJ2-2; D possibly corresponds to TRBD2 (6 bases). Trimming removed 3 bases at V and 3 bases at J, with 17 bases between. Germline V gene lookup returns CDR1 ENHRY and CDR2 SYGVKD. This CDR3 comprises 17 residues. The CDR3 loop reads CAISELYSGDYTGELFF. The DNA of the CDR3 is TGTGCCATCAGTGAACTTTATAGCGGAGACTACACCGGGGAGCTGTTTTTT.

The chain carries TRBV27 and TRBJ2-3, with a tentative D call TRBD1 (6 bases). The CDR3 is made up of 13 amino acids. V was pared by 2 bases and J by 6 bases, with 9 bases between. Germline V CDR1 and CDR2: MNHEY, SMNVEV (reference sequence). Written as DNA, the CDR3 is TGTGCCAGCAGTTTAATTAGGGGGGATACGCAGTATTTT. Translation gives CASSLIRGDTQYF.

This clonotype has just a few counts. The V gene is TRBV5-1, the J gene TRBJ2-3, with 9 bases aligning to TRBD1. Germline trimming cut 1 base from V and 6 bases from J; bases unmatched to any gene: 3. The length of the CDR3 is 14 residues. CDR1 SGHRS and CDR2 YFSETQ come from the germline V gene. CDR3 nucleotides: TGCGCCAGCAGCTTGACAGGGGGCGAGGATACGCAGTATTTT. This translates into CASSLTGGEDTQYF.

This clonotype appeared a few times. This chain links TRBV5-6 with TRBJ2-5, with 8 bases fitting TRBD1. The tail of the sequence fits TRBJ2-1 better, so the J call may be wrong. The CDR3 totals 14 residues. The V gene's germline CDR1 is SGHDT and CDR2 YYEEEE. The CDR3 sequence is CASSWATGGNEQFF. DNA of the CDR3: TGTGCCAGCAGTTGGGCAACAGGGGGCAATGAGCAGTTCTTC.